The rows below give T cell receptor beta chains drawn from one sample of a study of cytomegalovirus exposure and HLA in healthy donors. Produced via immunoSEQ multiplex PCR; TCRdb's table is partial and in-frame only. The sample has fewer than 100,000 clones; roughly 85% are singletons. The sample was PBMCs. The source is a female donor in good health and CMV-seronegative. Both conserved end residues are part of each CDR3. The D gene is left open where the match is weak. Expanded clones get a size class; other rows say once, few or many, or leave the size out.

D gene	V gene	clone size	J gene	CDR3 protein	CDR3 DNA
TRBD1	TRBV6-5	.	TRBJ2-5	CASSRTGVGKETQYF	TGTGCCAGCAGCCGGACAGGGGTTGGAAAAGAGACCCAGTACTTC
.	TRBV4-2	.	TRBJ1-5	CASSQEGRGGNQPQHF	TGTGCCAGCAGCCAAGAAGGCAGGGGAGGCAATCAGCCCCAGCATTTT
TRBD2	TRBV5-1	.	TRBJ2-7	CASSFFGTSGRASYEQYF	TGCGCCAGCAGCTTCTTCGGGACTAGCGGGAGGGCTTCCTACGAGCAGTACTTC
.	TRBV6-5	.	TRBJ2-5	CASGWDSPETQYF	TGTGCCAGCGGTTGGGACTCCCCAGAGACCCAGTACTTC
TRBD1	TRBV29-1	few	TRBJ1-1	CSVSRQGTNTEAFF	TGCAGCGTTTCAAGACAGGGGACTAACACTGAAGCTTTCTTT
.	TRBV6-6	.	TRBJ1-1	CASSYQADREAFF	TGTGCCAGCAGTTACCAGGCAGACCGTGAAGCTTTCTTT
.	TRBV21-1	.	TRBJ2-7	CASSKEKRDWSYEQYF	TGTGCCAGCAGCAAAGAAAAGCGGGATTGGTCCTACGAGCAGTACTTC
TRBD1	TRBV4-2	.	TRBJ2-3	CASSQTEGAEDTQYF	TGTGCCAGCAGCCAGACCGAGGGGGCCGAAGATACGCAGTATTTT
TRBD2	TRBV28	once	TRBJ2-1	CASSTSGSLMNEQFF	TGTGCCAGCAGTACTAGCGGGAGTCTGATGAATGAGCAGTTCTTC
TRBD1	TRBV6-5	few	TRBJ2-7	CASREQGAGYEQYF	TGTGCCAGCCGAGAGCAGGGGGCGGGCTACGAGCAGTACTTC
.	TRBV7-9	.	TRBJ1-3	CASSPLAGNTIYF	TGTGCCAGCAGCCCGTTAGCTGGAAACACCATATATTTT
TRBD1	TRBV19	.	TRBJ2-1	CASSIGSGGFAEQFF	TGTGCCAGTAGTATCGGGTCAGGGGGCTTTGCTGAGCAGTTCTTC
.	TRBV7-9	.	TRBJ1-3	CASSLLGGAGNTIYF	TGTGCCAGCAGCTTACTCGGGGGAGCTGGAAACACCATATATTTT
.	TRBV29-1	.	TRBJ1-2	CSVATGRDYGYTF	TGCAGCGTTGCGACAGGAAGGGACTATGGCTACACCTTC
.	TRBV7-7	.	TRBJ1-5	CASSRAPGDNQPQHF	TGTGCTAGCAGCCGAGCGCCCGGGGACAATCAGCCCCAGCATTTT
TRBD1	TRBV19	.	TRBJ2-3	CASSMGTGGTDTQYF	TGTGCCAGTAGTATGGGGACAGGGGGCACAGATACGCAGTATTTT
.	TRBV29-1	.	TRBJ1-3	CSVSITGIGDTIYF	TGCAGCGTTTCCATCACAGGGATCGGGGACACCATATATTTT
TRBD1	TRBV6-1	few	TRBJ1-1	CASSRRTGDTEAFF	TGTGCCAGCAGTAGGAGGACAGGGGACACTGAAGCTTTCTTT
TRBD2	TRBV28	once	TRBJ2-1	CASSFTGLGHEQFF	TGTGCCAGCAGTTTCACAGGACTAGGCCACGAGCAGTTCTTC
TRBD1	TRBV10-3	few	TRBJ1-6	CAISTDREGSPLHF	TGTGCCATCAGTACGGACAGGGAGGGTTCACCCCTCCACTTT
.	TRBV5-1	.	TRBJ2-7	CASSFQDEQYF	TGCGCCAGCAGCTTCCAGGACGAGCAGTACTTC
.	TRBV4-1	few	TRBJ1-5	CASSQEVQEGFQPQHF	TGCGCCAGCAGCCAAGAAGTACAGGAGGGGTTCCAGCCCCAGCATTTT
.	TRBV11-2	.	TRBJ2-7	CASSFGEGQYF	TGTGCCAGCAGCTTTGGCGAGGGGCAGTACTTC
TRBD1	TRBV6-8	.	TRBJ2-5	CASRRTGLYQETQYF	TGTGCCAGCAGGCGGACAGGGTTGTACCAAGAGACCCAGTACTTC
TRBD1	TRBV5-4	.	TRBJ2-5	CASSVGQGSGETQYF	TGTGCCAGCAGCGTCGGACAGGGGTCTGGAGAGACCCAGTACTTC
.	TRBV5-1	few	TRBJ1-1	CASSVGSLNTEAFF	TGCGCCAGCAGCGTGGGCAGTTTGAACACTGAAGCTTTCTTT
TRBD1	TRBV27	.	TRBJ2-5	CASSLKGALVETQYF	TGTGCCAGCAGTTTAAAGGGGGCTTTGGTAGAGACCCAGTACTTC
TRBD1	TRBV6-1	.	TRBJ1-1	CATRTGWTEAFF	TGTGCCACCAGGACAGGGTGGACTGAAGCTTTCTTT
TRBD2	TRBV5-4	.	TRBJ2-3	CASRSGAPSTDTQYF	TGTGCCAGCAGGAGCGGGGCCCCTAGCACAGATACGCAGTATTTT
.	TRBV10-1	few	TRBJ1-1	CASSYGGTEAFF	TGCGCCAGCAGCTACGGGGGAACTGAAGCTTTCTTT
TRBD1	TRBV5-1	.	TRBJ1-1	CASSWDSMNTEAFF	TGCGCCAGCAGCTGGGACAGCATGAACACTGAAGCTTTCTTT
.	TRBV27	.	TRBJ2-7	CASSDRKYYEQYF	TGTGCCAGCAGTGACAGGAAATACTACGAGCAGTACTTC